The rows below give T cell receptor beta chains drawn from one sample of a study of regulatory T cells in long-lasting Graves disease. TCRdb reanalysed the multiplex PCR reads using MiXCR and keeps one entry per CDR3 protein. This table has approximately 270,000 distinct CDR3 sequences, approximately 20% appearing once. The data also belong to a second study, concerning T cells in Graves' hyperthyroidism and ophthalmopathy.

Sample: peripheral blood mononuclear cells (PBMCs), taken at new diagnosis, from a patient treated with antithyroid drugs. These receptors originate from a woman aged 25 to 39 with Graves disease. The CDR3 runs from the conserved cysteine through the conserved F or W. D genes are given only for firm matches. Size is stated for part of the rows, as once, few or many counts, or as a class when the clone is expanded.

J gene	D gene	V gene	clone size	CDR3 protein	CDR3 DNA
TRBJ2-5	NA	TRBV2	many	CASNRRSSETQYF	TGTGCCAGCAACAGAAGGAGTTCCGAGACCCAGTACTTC
TRBJ2-1	TRBD2	TRBV2	many	CASSEVASGEGSYNEQFF	TGTGCCAGCAGTGAAGTTGCTAGCGGGGAGGGCTCCTACAATGAGCAGTTCTTC
TRBJ2-6	NA	TRBV11-2	many	CASSPRKGTGNSGANVLTF	TGTGCCAGCAGTCCCCGTAAAGGGACGGGGAACTCTGGGGCCAACGTCCTGACTTTC
TRBJ1-1	TRBD1	TRBV2	NA	CASSGIGTGSNTEAFF	TGTGCCAGCAGCGGCATTGGGACAGGGTCGAACACTGAAGCTTTCTTT
TRBJ1-1	NA	TRBV6-2/TRBV6-3	few	CASSYQGRSTEAFF	TGTGCCAGCAGTTATCAGGGGAGAAGCACTGAAGCTTTCTTT
TRBJ1-1	NA	TRBV7-6	many	CASSLGGAAEAFF	TGTGCCAGCAGCTTGGGGGGGGCGGCTGAAGCTTTCTTT
TRBJ1-1	NA	TRBV5-4	many	CASSLGPGQAFF	TGTGCCAGCAGCTTGGGTCCAGGCCAAGCTTTCTTT
TRBJ2-7	TRBD2	TRBV6-2/TRBV6-3	many	CASSRTSGTFYEQYF	TGTGCCAGCAGTCGGACTAGCGGAACTTTCTACGAGCAGTACTTC
TRBJ1-5	TRBD1	TRBV9	many	CASSVTGQGREHQHF	TGTGCCAGCAGCGTGACAGGACAGGGAAGGGAGCACCAGCATTTT
TRBJ2-7	NA	TRBV5-6	many	CASSFGPDSSYEQYF	TGTGCCAGCAGCTTTGGGCCCGACAGCTCCTACGAGCAGTACTTC
TRBJ1-3	TRBD1	TRBV29-1	NA	CSVVGTGSGNTIYF	TGCAGCGTTGTTGGGACAGGCTCTGGAAACACCATATATTTT
TRBJ1-6	NA	TRBV20-1	many	CSAAPPPGSSGSPLHF	TGCAGTGCAGCCCCGCCACCGGGGAGCTCTGGTTCACCCCTCCACTTT
TRBJ1-5	TRBD1	TRBV20-1	many	CSARVQGANQPQHF	TGCAGTGCTAGAGTACAGGGGGCTAATCAGCCCCAGCATTTT
TRBJ1-1	NA	TRBV20-1	many	CSARDRRGNTEAFF	TGCAGTGCTAGAGATAGACGGGGGAACACTGAAGCTTTCTTT
TRBJ1-6	NA	TRBV9	many	CASSAYSLSSYNSPLHF	TGTGCCAGCAGCGCCTACAGCCTTAGCTCCTATAATTCACCCCTCCACTTT
TRBJ2-7	TRBD1	TRBV3-1	many	CASSSRTGIILYEQYF	TGTGCCAGCAGCTCCCGGACAGGGATTATCCTCTACGAGCAGTACTTC
TRBJ1-5	NA	TRBV5-1	NA	CASAKQVDNQPQHF	TGCGCCAGCGCAAAACAGGTGGACAATCAGCCCCAGCATTTT
TRBJ1-1	NA	TRBV19	NA	CASSIIGAPLNTEAFF	TGTGCCAGTAGTATTATCGGGGCCCCACTGAACACTGAAGCTTTCTTT
TRBJ2-1	TRBD2	TRBV20-1	many	CSARRTGLAGLTDLDEQFF	TGCAGTGCCAGGAGAACGGGACTAGCGGGCCTGACCGATCTGGATGAGCAGTTCTTC
TRBJ1-4	NA	TRBV16	many	CASSQGGTNEKLFF	TGTGCCAGCAGCCAAGGGGGAACTAATGAAAAACTGTTTTTT
TRBJ2-2	TRBD1	TRBV11-2	NA	CASSESTGTGNTGELFF	TGTGCCAGCAGCGAATCCACCGGGACAGGCAACACCGGGGAGCTGTTTTTT
TRBJ2-4	NA	TRBV3-1	many	CASSQDLSTLAKNIQYF	TGTGCCAGCAGCCAAGATCTGTCCACCCTAGCCAAAAACATTCAGTACTTC
TRBJ2-7	NA	TRBV2	many	CASTLATDPHEQYF	TGTGCCAGCACCCTAGCGACTGACCCCCACGAGCAGTACTTC
TRBJ1-4	NA	TRBV4-1	NA	CASSQVGSQMGEKLFF	TGCGCCAGCAGCCAAGTAGGAAGCCAAATGGGTGAAAAACTGTTTTTT
TRBJ2-7	TRBD2	TRBV5-1	many	CASSRTSGLPEQYF	TGCGCCAGCAGCCGGACTAGCGGGTTGCCCGAGCAGTACTTC
TRBJ2-4	TRBD1	TRBV27	many	CASSTDRANIQYF	TGTGCCAGCAGTACCGACAGGGCGAACATTCAGTACTTC
TRBJ2-4	TRBD2	TRBV3-1	NA	CASSSTSGGNIQYF	TGTGCCAGCAGCTCAACTAGCGGGGGAAACATTCAGTACTTC
TRBJ1-4	NA	TRBV6-1	many	CASSEPRGDEKLFF	TGTGCCAGCAGTGAACCTCGGGGGGATGAAAAACTGTTTTTT